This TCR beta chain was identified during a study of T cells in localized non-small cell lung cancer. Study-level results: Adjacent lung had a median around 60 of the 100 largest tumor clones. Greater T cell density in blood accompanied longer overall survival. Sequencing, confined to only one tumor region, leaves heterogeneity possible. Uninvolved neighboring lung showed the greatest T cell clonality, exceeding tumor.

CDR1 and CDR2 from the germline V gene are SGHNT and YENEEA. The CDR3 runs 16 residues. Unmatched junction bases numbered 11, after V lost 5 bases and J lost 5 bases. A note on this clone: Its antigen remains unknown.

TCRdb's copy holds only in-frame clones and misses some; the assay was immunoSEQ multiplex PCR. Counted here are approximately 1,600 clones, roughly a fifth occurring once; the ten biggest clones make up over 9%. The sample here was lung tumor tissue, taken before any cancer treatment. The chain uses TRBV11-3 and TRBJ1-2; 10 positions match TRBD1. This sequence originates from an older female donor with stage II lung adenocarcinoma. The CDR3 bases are TGTGCCAGCAGCGACGGACAGGGGGTATTTCGATATGGCTACACCTTC. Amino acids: CASSDGQGVFRYGYTF.